Listed below are T cell receptor beta chains from one sample, sequenced in a study of cytomegalovirus exposure and HLA in healthy donors. Data came from immunoSEQ multiplex PCR; TCRdb stores just in-frame clones and leaves some out. Of around 150,000 clones listed, nearly 80% are singletons. The sequencing sample was made of PBMCs. These receptors originate from a male donor in good health and CMV-seronegative. The CDR3 runs from the conserved cysteine through the conserved F or W. A D gene is named only where the DNA matches it firmly. Some rows have no size entry. The others give once, few or many, or a class for an expanded clone.

TGCGCCAGCAGCCCCCTGGAGCGGGGGGGCTCAGATACGCAGTATTTT CASSPLERGGSDTQYF TRBJ2-3 TRBV5-1 TRBD2 once
TGCGCCAGCAGCCTTTCGGACAGGGGAGAGACCCAGTACTTC CASSLSDRGETQYF TRBJ2-5 TRBV5-1 TRBD1 .
TGTGCCAGCAACGACAGGAATAATTCACCCCTCCACTTT CASNDRNNSPLHF TRBJ1-6 TRBV5-6 . .
TGTGCCAGCAGCACGGACAGGGGGCGGGCGCAGTATTTT CASSTDRGRAQYF TRBJ2-3 TRBV11-1 TRBD1 .
TGCAGCGTCAGGACAGGGGGCCACTATGGCTACACCTTC CSVRTGGHYGYTF TRBJ1-2 TRBV29-1 TRBD1 .
TGTGCCAGCAGCTTGGGCCCGGGACTAGCGGGAGGCCAAACCTACGAGCAGTACTTC CASSLGPGLAGGQTYEQYF TRBJ2-7 TRBV5-4 TRBD2 .
TGCAGCGTTGATGGGGGGTTGAACACTGAAGCTTTCTTT CSVDGGLNTEAFF TRBJ1-1 TRBV29-1 . .
TGTGCCAGCAGCTTAAGGTACAGCGGGGACTCCTACAATGAGCAGTTCTTC CASSLRYSGDSYNEQFF TRBJ2-1 TRBV7-2 TRBD2 .
TGTGCCAGCAGCTCCCGGGGGGCGAACACCAGGGAGCTGTTTTTT CASSSRGANTRELFF TRBJ2-2 TRBV5-5 . .
TGTGCCAGCAGCTTGGGGACTAGCGGGGGATACGAGCAGTACTTC CASSLGTSGGYEQYF TRBJ2-7 TRBV5-4 TRBD2 .
TGTGCCAGCAGCTTACTGCCACAGGGTGGCACCGGGGAGCTGTTTTTT CASSLLPQGGTGELFF TRBJ2-2 TRBV7-9 . .
TGTGCCAGCTCACCACCGGGCGGGGGATACAATGAGCAGTTCTTC CASSPPGGGYNEQFF TRBJ2-1 TRBV18 TRBD2 .
TGCGCCAGCAGCTCCGGGGGGGCGGGCTACACAGATACGCAGTATTTT CASSSGGAGYTDTQYF TRBJ2-3 TRBV5-1 TRBD2 .
TGTGCCACCCAGGGACTCTCGATAGATACGCAGTATTTT CATQGLSIDTQYF TRBJ2-3 TRBV19 . .
TGTGCCAGCAGCGCCCGGGGTGGGAATCAGCCCCAGCATTTT CASSARGGNQPQHF TRBJ1-5 TRBV7-2 . .
TGTGCCAGCAGCTTATATAGAGCAACCTCTGGAAACACCATATATTTT CASSLYRATSGNTIYF TRBJ1-3 TRBV11-3 . once
TGTGCCAGCAGCTTTAGCCAGGGTAAGACTGAAGCTTTCTTT CASSFSQGKTEAFF TRBJ1-1 TRBV11-3 . .
TGTGCCAGCAGTGTGGGACAAAGCTCCTACGAGCAGTACTTC CASSVGQSSYEQYF TRBJ2-7 TRBV6-1 . .
TGCGCCAGCAGTTCACGGGGGAGCAGAGATACGCAGTATTTT CASSSRGSRDTQYF TRBJ2-3 TRBV5-1 . .
TGCGCCAGCAGCATTAACAGGGGGCTATCGGAGACCCAGTACTTC CASSINRGLSETQYF TRBJ2-5 TRBV5-1 TRBD1 .
TGCGCCAGCAGCCAACCTCGGACAGGGCTGAATGAAAAACTGTTTTTT CASSQPRTGLNEKLFF TRBJ1-4 TRBV4-3 TRBD1 .
TGTGCCGTAAGACTAGCGGGGAAAGCAGATACGCAGTATTTT CAVRLAGKADTQYF TRBJ2-3 TRBV10-3 TRBD2 once
TGTGCCAGTAGTACGCGAGGGGGGGTCCAAGAGACCCAGTACTTC CASSTRGGVQETQYF TRBJ2-5 TRBV19 . few
TGCGCCAGCAGCCAAGACCTATTGGGCTCATACAATGAGCAGTTCTTC CASSQDLLGSYNEQFF TRBJ2-1 TRBV4-3 . medium-sized
TGCAGCGTTGAATCGGGGGGGCGCGACTATGGCTACACCTTC CSVESGGRDYGYTF TRBJ1-2 TRBV29-1 . once
TGCGCCAGCAGTCCCGGGGGGAACACAGATACGCAGTATTTT CASSPGGNTDTQYF TRBJ2-3 TRBV4-1 TRBD2 .
TGTGCCAGCAGTGAAGTTGAGATTTCACCCCTCCACTTT CASSEVEISPLHF TRBJ1-6 TRBV2 . .
TGTGCCAGCAGCCGTCAGGACGGACACTACAATGAGCAGTTCTTC CASSRQDGHYNEQFF TRBJ2-1 TRBV5-4 . .
TGTTCCAGCAGCTTAGCCTCCTCGGGGAACTCTGGAAACACCATATATTTT CSSSLASSGNSGNTIYF TRBJ1-3 TRBV7-9 . .
TGTGCCAGCAGCTTAGACGGAGATACGCAGTATTTT CASSLDGDTQYF TRBJ2-3 TRBV7-9 . .
TGTGCCAGCAGTGACCGGCCCGGGGATACGCAGTATTTT CASSDRPGDTQYF TRBJ2-3 TRBV6-1 . .
TGTGCCAGCAGCTTATCTTCGGGGACTGTTGATTCACCCCTCCACTTT CASSLSSGTVDSPLHF TRBJ1-6 TRBV11-2 . .
TGCGCCAGCAGTCTTGGGACTTCCTACAATGAGCAGTTCTTC CASSLGTSYNEQFF TRBJ2-1 TRBV4-1 . .
TGTGCCAGCAGCTTACAACGGGACACTGAAGCTTTCTTT CASSLQRDTEAFF TRBJ1-1 TRBV7-3 . once
TGTGCCACCCAAACAGGGAACTATGGCTACACCTTC CATQTGNYGYTF TRBJ1-2 TRBV10-3 . .
TGTGCCAGCAGAGGACAGACTGAAAAACTGTTTTTT CASRGQTEKLFF TRBJ1-4 TRBV2 . .